This TCR beta chain originates from a study of T cells in Graves' hyperthyroidism and ophthalmopathy. From RNA transcripts, TCR beta CDR3 regions were amplified. The HTBI primer set drove a first-round RT-PCR of the TCR CDR3. TCRdb itself ran the multiplex PCR reads through MiXCR, one entry per CDR3 protein. The sample carries around 260,000 distinct CDR3 sequences, 25% recorded once. Overall study results and limits: Stable hyperthyroidism and ophthalmopathy were separated using 13 V-J signatures. Blood also carried most thyroid clonotypes expanded above 0.001.

This clonotype was counted at least ten times. Its antigen remains unidentified. The V gene end was trimmed by 1 base and the J gene end by 5 bases; junction bases not matched to a gene: 9. Germline CDR1 SGHAT, CDR2 FQDESV (reference sequence). The CDR3 is made up of 16 amino acids. The specimen sequenced was blood. The source of this sequence is a man aged 35 to 55 with Graves' hyperthyroidism that later progressed to Graves' ophthalmopathy. This chain joins TRBV11-1 and TRBJ2-7; 9 bases map to TRBD1. This CDR3 is CASSLVVRDRVHEQYF. DNA of the CDR3: TGTGCCAGCAGCTTAGTAGTTAGGGACAGGGTCCACGAGCAGTACTTC. Full variable domain (outside the CDR3, taken from reference TRBV11-1 and TRBJ2-7): EAEVAQSPRYKITEKSQAVAFWCDPISGHATLYWYRQILGQGPELLVQFQDESVVDDSQLPKDRFSAERLKGVDSTLKIQPAELGDSAMYLCASSLVVRDRVHEQYFGPGTRLTVT.